These T cell receptor beta chains were read from a single sample in a study of T cell repertoires in cytomegalovirus infection. These TCRs are of unknown antigen specificity. TCRdb re-analysed the reads in MiXCR, keeping a single row per CDR3 protein. The table lists approximately 470,000 distinct CDR3 sequences, roughly 42% of them singletons. The sample consisted of cultured PBMCs, taken from culture after CMV antigen stimulation. All receptors derive from a human donor in good health (CMV status not recorded). Some clones in this sample may be carry-over from other donors' samples. The CDR3 runs from the conserved cysteine through the conserved F or W. D genes are given only for firm matches. Only part of the rows carry a size: once, few, many, or a class if the clone is expanded.

v_gene: TRBV4-1
abundance: -
d_gene: -
j_gene: TRBJ1-1
CDR3nt: TGCGCCAGCAGCCCAGATAACAGGGCGAACACTGAAGCTTTCTTT
CDR3aa: CASSPDNRANTEAFF

v_gene: TRBV12-3/TRBV12-4
abundance: -
d_gene: -
j_gene: TRBJ1-2
CDR3nt: TGTGCCAGCCGTTATGGACTCGGGAACTATGGCTACACCTTC
CDR3aa: CASRYGLGNYGYTF

v_gene: TRBV7-2
abundance: few
d_gene: TRBD1
j_gene: TRBJ1-2
CDR3nt: TGTGCCAGCAGCTTAGGTGGGGCGACAGGGTTGAATGGCTACACCTTC
CDR3aa: CASSLGGATGLNGYTF

v_gene: TRBV7-2
abundance: few
d_gene: -
j_gene: TRBJ2-1
CDR3nt: TGTGCCAGCAGCTTAGTTCTCCTCTACAATGAGCAGTTCTTC
CDR3aa: CASSLVLLYNEQFF

v_gene: TRBV6-5
abundance: few
d_gene: -
j_gene: TRBJ2-7
CDR3nt: TGTGCCAGCAGTTACTCGTTTCTGAGCGAGCAGTACTTC
CDR3aa: CASSYSFLSEQYF

v_gene: TRBV5-1
abundance: -
d_gene: -
j_gene: TRBJ2-3
CDR3nt: TGCGCCAGCAGCTTGATAATCGGAGATACGCAGTATTTT
CDR3aa: CASSLIIGDTQYF

v_gene: TRBV4-1
abundance: few
d_gene: -
j_gene: TRBJ2-1
CDR3nt: TGCGCCAGCACCTCAGGGAATAGGGAGCAGTTCTTC
CDR3aa: CASTSGNREQFF

v_gene: TRBV5-1
abundance: -
d_gene: -
j_gene: TRBJ1-1
CDR3nt: TGCGCCAGCAGCTTGGACGGGACGAACACTGAAGCTTTCTTT
CDR3aa: CASSLDGTNTEAFF

v_gene: TRBV10-2
abundance: -
d_gene: TRBD2
j_gene: TRBJ2-1
CDR3nt: TGCGCCAGCATCATGGGAGGGTCCTACAATGAGCAGTTCTTC
CDR3aa: CASIMGGSYNEQFF

v_gene: TRBV28
abundance: -
d_gene: -
j_gene: TRBJ2-3
CDR3nt: TGTGCCAGCAGCCGATTGACCCCTAGCACAGATACGCAGTATTTT
CDR3aa: CASSRLTPSTDTQYF

v_gene: TRBV7-2
abundance: once
d_gene: -
j_gene: TRBJ2-1
CDR3nt: TGTGCCAGCAGCTTCTACAGGGATGAGCAGTTCTTC
CDR3aa: CASSFYRDEQFF

v_gene: TRBV20-1
abundance: -
d_gene: -
j_gene: TRBJ1-1
CDR3nt: TGCAGTGCTACCCCGCCTGACAGCACTGAAGCTTTCTTT
CDR3aa: CSATPPDSTEAFF

v_gene: TRBV7-6
abundance: -
d_gene: TRBD1
j_gene: TRBJ1-6
CDR3nt: TGTGCCAGCAGCTACAGGGGAAGAGAATCACCCCTCCACTTT
CDR3aa: CASSYRGRESPLHF

v_gene: TRBV4-1
abundance: -
d_gene: -
j_gene: TRBJ2-6
CDR3nt: TGCGCCAGCAGCTCCGTAGGGACGCTTGGGGCCAACGTCCTGACTTTC
CDR3aa: CASSSVGTLGANVLTF

v_gene: TRBV7-2
abundance: few
d_gene: -
j_gene: TRBJ1-1
CDR3nt: TGTGCCAGCAGCTTATATGGGGGGAACACTGAAGCTTTCTTT
CDR3aa: CASSLYGGNTEAFF

v_gene: TRBV12-3/TRBV12-4
abundance: -
d_gene: -
j_gene: TRBJ2-2
CDR3nt: TGTGCCAGCTCCACCCTTGGGGGGTTTGGCGGGGAGCTGTTTTTT
CDR3aa: CASSTLGGFGGELFF

v_gene: TRBV20-1
abundance: -
d_gene: TRBD2
j_gene: TRBJ2-5
CDR3nt: TGCAGTGCTCCGCCTACTAGCGGGACCTACCAAGAGACCCAGTACTTC
CDR3aa: CSAPPTSGTYQETQYF

v_gene: TRBV7-2
abundance: many
d_gene: -
j_gene: TRBJ2-2
CDR3nt: TGTGCCAGCAGCCCCAGGCCCTTCCTCGGGGAGCTGTTTTTT
CDR3aa: CASSPRPFLGELFF

v_gene: TRBV6-2/TRBV6-3
abundance: -
d_gene: -
j_gene: TRBJ2-5
CDR3nt: TGTGCCAGCAGTGTCGGACAGTTCCAAGAGACCCAGTACTTC
CDR3aa: CASSVGQFQETQYF

v_gene: TRBV7-2
abundance: few
d_gene: -
j_gene: TRBJ2-7
CDR3nt: TGTGCCAGCAGCTTAGCGAGGGTGGCCTACGAGCAGTACTTC
CDR3aa: CASSLARVAYEQYF

v_gene: TRBV6-1
abundance: -
d_gene: TRBD2
j_gene: TRBJ2-3
CDR3nt: TGTGCCAGCAGTTATAGGACTAGCGCGTATTCAGATACGCAGTATTTT
CDR3aa: CASSYRTSAYSDTQYF

v_gene: TRBV7-2
abundance: few
d_gene: -
j_gene: TRBJ2-7
CDR3nt: TGTGCCAGCAGACCCGGGGCCTCCTACGAGCAGTACTTC
CDR3aa: CASRPGASYEQYF

v_gene: TRBV6-5
abundance: -
d_gene: TRBD2
j_gene: TRBJ2-7
CDR3nt: TGTGCCAGCAGCCGAGGACTAGCGGGTCCCAAGGCTACCCCCTACGAGCAGTACTTC
CDR3aa: CASSRGLAGPKATPYEQYF

v_gene: TRBV7-9
abundance: few
d_gene: -
j_gene: TRBJ1-1
CDR3nt: TGTGCCAGCGAGGGATTGAACACTGAAGCTTTCTTT
CDR3aa: CASEGLNTEAFF

v_gene: TRBV7-9
abundance: -
d_gene: TRBD1
j_gene: TRBJ2-6
CDR3nt: TGTGCCAGCAGCTTTTTAAGGACAGGAACCCTTGGGGCCAACGTCCTGACTTTC
CDR3aa: CASSFLRTGTLGANVLTF

v_gene: TRBV6-5
abundance: -
d_gene: -
j_gene: TRBJ2-3
CDR3nt: TGTGCCAGCAGTTACGGGCGAGGGCCGCAGTATTTT
CDR3aa: CASSYGRGPQYF

v_gene: TRBV7-2
abundance: few
d_gene: -
j_gene: TRBJ2-3
CDR3nt: TGTGCCAGCAGCTTAGCGCTGGTTACAGGGAGGACAGATACGCAGTATTTT
CDR3aa: CASSLALVTGRTDTQYF

v_gene: TRBV19
abundance: -
d_gene: TRBD1
j_gene: TRBJ1-1
CDR3nt: TGTGCCAGTAGGCTACAGGGGATGTATGCTGAAGCTTTCTTT
CDR3aa: CASRLQGMYAEAFF

v_gene: TRBV20-1
abundance: -
d_gene: TRBD1
j_gene: TRBJ1-2
CDR3nt: TGCAGTGCTGAAGACAGGGGAGACTATGGCTACACCTTC
CDR3aa: CSAEDRGDYGYTF

v_gene: TRBV2
abundance: -
d_gene: TRBD2
j_gene: TRBJ2-1
CDR3nt: TGTGCCAGCAGTCCAGGGACTAGTAATGAGCAGTTCTTC
CDR3aa: CASSPGTSNEQFF

v_gene: TRBV11-2
abundance: once
d_gene: -
j_gene: TRBJ2-7
CDR3nt: TGTGCCAGCAGCCAAGTCCTCAGCCCCGAGCAGTACTTC
CDR3aa: CASSQVLSPEQYF

v_gene: TRBV12-3/TRBV12-4
abundance: -
d_gene: -
j_gene: TRBJ1-5
CDR3nt: TGTGCCAGCAGCCAGGACAATCAGCCCCAGCATTTT
CDR3aa: CASSQDNQPQHF

v_gene: TRBV6-1
abundance: -
d_gene: TRBD2
j_gene: TRBJ2-1
CDR3nt: TGTGCCAGCAGTGTGGGACTAATTTACAATGAGCAGTTCTTC
CDR3aa: CASSVGLIYNEQFF

v_gene: TRBV5-5
abundance: few
d_gene: TRBD1
j_gene: TRBJ2-5
CDR3nt: TGTGCCAGCAGCTCCCCGGGTACAGGGGGCGAGACCCAGTACTTC
CDR3aa: CASSSPGTGGETQYF

v_gene: TRBV2
abundance: -
d_gene: -
j_gene: TRBJ2-5
CDR3nt: TGTGCCAAGGAGGGTGTCGGAGAGACCCAGTACTTC
CDR3aa: CAKEGVGETQYF

v_gene: TRBV18
abundance: -
d_gene: TRBD2
j_gene: TRBJ2-1
CDR3nt: TGTGCCAGCTCACCGATGACTAGCGCCTACAATGAGCAGTTCTTC
CDR3aa: CASSPMTSAYNEQFF

v_gene: TRBV6-5
abundance: -
d_gene: TRBD2
j_gene: TRBJ2-7
CDR3nt: TGTGCCAGCAGTCGACTGGGACTAGCGGATATATACGAGCAGTACTTC
CDR3aa: CASSRLGLADIYEQYF

v_gene: TRBV7-2
abundance: few
d_gene: -
j_gene: TRBJ1-1
CDR3nt: TGTGCCAGCAGCGTCACAAGTGGGTCCACTGAAGCTTTCTTT
CDR3aa: CASSVTSGSTEAFF

v_gene: TRBV6-1
abundance: -
d_gene: -
j_gene: TRBJ2-6
CDR3nt: TGTGCCAGCAAAAAGGGCCGGACCGCCTCTGGGGCCAACGTCCTGACTTTC
CDR3aa: CASKKGRTASGANVLTF

v_gene: TRBV7-6
abundance: -
d_gene: -
j_gene: TRBJ2-2
CDR3nt: TGTGCCAGCAGCTTAATGCGGTCTCAGGGGACCGGGGAGCTGTTTTTT
CDR3aa: CASSLMRSQGTGELFF

v_gene: TRBV12-3/TRBV12-4
abundance: few
d_gene: TRBD2
j_gene: TRBJ2-3
CDR3nt: TGTGCCAGCAGCCCCCGGGAGGGGCGCTCAGATACGCAGTATTTT
CDR3aa: CASSPREGRSDTQYF

v_gene: TRBV7-9
abundance: -
d_gene: -
j_gene: TRBJ2-3
CDR3nt: TGTGCCAGCAGCAATTACCAAACAGATACGCAGTATTTT
CDR3aa: CASSNYQTDTQYF

v_gene: TRBV7-2
abundance: -
d_gene: TRBD2
j_gene: TRBJ2-5
CDR3nt: TGTGCCAGCAGCTTAGTCAGTAGCGGGAGCGGTGAGACCCAGTACTTC
CDR3aa: CASSLVSSGSGETQYF

v_gene: TRBV27
abundance: -
d_gene: TRBD1
j_gene: TRBJ2-3
CDR3nt: TGTGCCAGCAGTCCCGGACAGGACCTCCTCACAGATACGCAGTATTTT
CDR3aa: CASSPGQDLLTDTQYF

v_gene: TRBV12-3/TRBV12-4
abundance: -
d_gene: TRBD2
j_gene: TRBJ2-1
CDR3nt: TGTGCCAGCAGTACTAGCGGTATATACAATGAGCAGTTCTTC
CDR3aa: CASSTSGIYNEQFF

v_gene: TRBV7-2
abundance: few
d_gene: TRBD1
j_gene: TRBJ1-1
CDR3nt: TGTGCCAGCAGCTATCGGACAGGGGTGAACTCCGAAGCTTTCTTT
CDR3aa: CASSYRTGVNSEAFF

v_gene: TRBV4-1
abundance: once
d_gene: TRBD1
j_gene: TRBJ1-5
CDR3nt: TGCGCCAGCAGCCAAGGGGACAGGGCCCATCAGCCCCAGCATTTT
CDR3aa: CASSQGDRAHQPQHF

v_gene: TRBV7-8
abundance: -
d_gene: TRBD2
j_gene: TRBJ2-7
CDR3nt: TGTGCCAGCAGCTTCGGACTAGCGGGAGGATTCTACGAGCAGTACTTC
CDR3aa: CASSFGLAGGFYEQYF

v_gene: TRBV27
abundance: -
d_gene: -
j_gene: TRBJ2-3
CDR3nt: TGTGCCAGCAGTTCGGGTAGGGGAGCTACAGATACGCAGTATTTT
CDR3aa: CASSSGRGATDTQYF

v_gene: TRBV7-2
abundance: few
d_gene: -
j_gene: TRBJ2-3
CDR3nt: TGTGCCAGCGTTGCATACAGCACAGATACGCAGTATTTT
CDR3aa: CASVAYSTDTQYF

v_gene: TRBV6-1
abundance: -
d_gene: -
j_gene: TRBJ1-6
CDR3nt: TGTGCCAGCAGTGAAGGTTTCAATTCACCCCTCCACTTT
CDR3aa: CASSEGFNSPLHF

v_gene: TRBV28
abundance: few
d_gene: -
j_gene: TRBJ1-5
CDR3nt: TGTGCCAGCAGCTACAGGGACCCTTGGGGCAATCAGCCCCAGCATTTT
CDR3aa: CASSYRDPWGNQPQHF